This passage covers 5 T cell receptor beta chains from one sample sequenced in a study of vaccination and CD4 T cells after COVID-19 (dated by TCRdb to between 2021 and 2023). The library was produced with PCR. Sequencing took place on an Illumina iSeq 100. DNA from cultured CD4+ T cells underwent TCR sequencing with the Oncomine TCR Beta short-read assay at the Johns Hopkins FTIC core. The public sequencing data were trimmed at Q25 with fastp and processed into clonotypes with MiXCR by TCRdb, which kept only in-frame beta chains. Merged by CDR3 protein, the rows form single entries marked with the most common genes and DNA. The sample data list approximately 13,000 distinct CDR3 sequences, and 52% of these were observed just once. The ten biggest clones cover about 16% of the sample. Interpreted using the paper, the treatment or condition label stands for: approximately 9-day PBMC culture with coronavirus spike peptide pools or control peptides (ViraFEST assay).

These receptors' antigens are unknown. The source material was CD4+ T cells from blood, cultured in vitro. The receptor source for this set is a human donor who had recovered from COVID-19.

The V call is TRBV28, the J call TRBJ2-7; no clear D. The CDR3 is 14 residues long. Trimming cost V 6 bases and J 2 bases, with 14 bases left between them. The germline V gene encodes CDR1 MDHEN and CDR2 SYDVKM. This CDR3 is CASSRPGITYEQYF. CDR3 bases: TGTGCCAGCAGCCGACCGGGTATCACCTACGAGCAGTACTTC.

In nucleotides, the CDR3 is TGCGCCAGCAGCTTCCGGGAGTATGGCGAGCAGTACTTC. The encoded protein is CASSFREYGEQYF. The chain is built from TRBV5-1 and TRBJ2-7, with a weak D call TRBD2 (6 bases). CDR1 is SGHRS, CDR2 YFSETQ, per germline. Trimming stripped 2 bases from V and 6 bases from J, with 12 bases between. This CDR3 has 13 residues.

The CDR3 region has the DNA TGTGCCTGGAGCGACTCTGGGGGAGGCTACACAGATACGCAGTATTTT. Protein: CAWSDSGGGYTDTQYF. This chain joins TRBV30 and TRBJ2-3; tentative D call: TRBD2 (6 bases). The germline gives CDR1 GTSNPN, CDR2 SVGIG (reference sequence). Deletions cut 3 bases from V and 2 bases from J, with 18 bases between. This CDR3 comprises 16 residues.

V and J are TRBV20-1 and TRBJ1-2; maybe TRBD1 (6 bases). The CDR3 extends over 15 amino acids. Trimming shortened V by 0 bases and J by 1 base, and 12 bases separated the two germline ends. Germline values: CDR1 DFQATT, CDR2 SNEGSKA (reference sequence). CDR3 DNA: TGCAGTGCTAGAGACGGACAGACCGTTAACTATGGCTACACCTTC. Its translation: CSARDGQTVNYGYTF.

This clonotype appeared a few times. The chain carries TRBV2 and TRBJ1-5; maybe TRBD1 (5 bases). CDR1 is SNHLY and CDR2 is FYNNEI in the germline V gene. V dropped 2 bases and J dropped 9 bases, with 14 bases sitting between them. The CDR3 runs 14 residues. In DNA form, the CDR3 reads TGTGCCAGCAGTGAAAGTAGGGGTTGGCGGCCCCAGCATTTT. Its translation is CASSESRGWRPQHF.